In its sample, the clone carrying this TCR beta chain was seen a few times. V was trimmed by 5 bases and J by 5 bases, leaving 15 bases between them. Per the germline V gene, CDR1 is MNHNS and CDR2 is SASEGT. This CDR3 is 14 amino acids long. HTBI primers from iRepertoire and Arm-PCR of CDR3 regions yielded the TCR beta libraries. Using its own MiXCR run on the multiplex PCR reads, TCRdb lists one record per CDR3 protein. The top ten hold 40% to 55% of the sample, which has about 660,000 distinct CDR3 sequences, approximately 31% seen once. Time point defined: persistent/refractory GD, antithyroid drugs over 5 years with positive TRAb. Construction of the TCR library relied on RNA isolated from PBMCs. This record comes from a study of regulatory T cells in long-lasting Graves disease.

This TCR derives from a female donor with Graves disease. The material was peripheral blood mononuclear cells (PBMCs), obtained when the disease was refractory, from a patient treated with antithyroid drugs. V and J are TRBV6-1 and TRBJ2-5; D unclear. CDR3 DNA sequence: TGTGCCAGCAGTAAATACGAGGAGCTGGAGACCCAGTACTTC. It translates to CASSKYEELETQYF.